The clone carrying this T cell receptor beta chain appeared a few times. V lost 1 base and J 5 bases, leaving 4 bases between the germline ends. The CDR3 is made up of 12 amino acids. The germline gives CDR1 MNHNY, CDR2 SVGAGI (reference sequence). These data originate in a study of blood T cells in healthy people across ages. Primers used in a second PCR of about 6 to 11 cycles were a sample-barcoded 5' primer and a J-beta primer mix. Each cDNA molecule was tagged by a template-switch adaptor that had 12 random nucleotides. TCRdb recomputed calls from the 5' RACE reads with MiXCR, one row per CDR3 protein. This table holds around 1.1 million distinct CDR3 sequences, around two fifths found once.

Sequenced: blood. The chain carries TRBV6-6 and TRBJ2-3, with no clear D. The source of this sequence is a man between 18 and 29 years old in good health. For the CDR3, the DNA is TGTGCCAGCAGTTACTGGCAAGATACGCAGTATTTT. Translation: CASSYWQDTQYF.